This T cell receptor beta chain was identified in a study of response to subunit inactivated influenza vaccine. The CDR3 runs 15 residues. Using its own MiXCR run on the RT-PCR reads, TCRdb lists one record per CDR3 protein. The data show 550,000 to 800,000 distinct CDR3 sequences, with 15% to 18% seen just once and about 9.9% held by the top ten. The J gene is TRBJ1-1, the V gene TRBV21-1; the table gives TRBD1 as D, unverified against the DNA. TRBV21-1 is a pseudogene. Sequencing used PBMCs from blood, obtained 12 days after vaccination. The TCR originated in a man aged 50 to 59 who received an inactivated influenza vaccine. The CDR3 coding sequence is TGTGCCAGCAGCAAAGTAAGCAGGGGCCACACTGAAGCTTTCTTT. Its translation: CASSKVSRGHTEAFF.